Listed below are T cell receptor beta chains from one sample, sequenced in a study of blood T cell repertoires in COVID-19. TCRdb keeps only in-frame clones here, not all; method: immunoSEQ multiplex PCR. Of 200,000 to 250,000 clones in the sample, about 86% were seen once. The sequencing sample was made of PBMCs or T cells enriched from blood (not recorded which). The receptor source for this set is a woman aged 35 to 49 with acute COVID-19. Each CDR3 is given with its conserved first and last residue. Clone size is given for some rows only: seen once, a few or many times, or a class if the clone is expanded.

TRBV12-5	TRBJ2-1	NA	CASGLVLRGSSYNEQFF
TRBV13	TRBJ2-5	NA	CASSLRGLAGETQYF
TRBV3-1/TRBV3-2	TRBJ2-7	NA	CASSQAAGVAF
TRBV5-1	TRBJ1-1	NA	CASSAAPGQGAIQAFF
TRBV14	TRBJ1-2	NA	CASSQDRTGPIGYTF
TRBV5-5	TRBJ1-5	NA	CASSGGYSNQPQHF
TRBV19	TRBJ1-2	NA	CASMDRVDYGYTF
TRBV7-3	TRBJ2-2	few	CASSSVGTVTGELFF
TRBV28	TRBJ1-2	once	CASSLSLDSYGYTF
TRBV5-5	TRBJ2-2	once	CASSPGTGVPGELFF
TRBV7-8	TRBJ1-1	few	CASSLGTGGRAFF
TRBV3-1/TRBV3-2	TRBJ2-7	NA	CASSPGQPYEQYF
TRBV28	TRBJ1-5	NA	CASSFAGTGGSQPQHF
TRBV7-3	TRBJ2-1	NA	CASSPTSGSSYNEQFF
TRBV4-3	TRBJ2-1	once	CASSQGTSGYNEQFF
TRBV28	TRBJ1-2	once	CASSWTDSPYGYTF